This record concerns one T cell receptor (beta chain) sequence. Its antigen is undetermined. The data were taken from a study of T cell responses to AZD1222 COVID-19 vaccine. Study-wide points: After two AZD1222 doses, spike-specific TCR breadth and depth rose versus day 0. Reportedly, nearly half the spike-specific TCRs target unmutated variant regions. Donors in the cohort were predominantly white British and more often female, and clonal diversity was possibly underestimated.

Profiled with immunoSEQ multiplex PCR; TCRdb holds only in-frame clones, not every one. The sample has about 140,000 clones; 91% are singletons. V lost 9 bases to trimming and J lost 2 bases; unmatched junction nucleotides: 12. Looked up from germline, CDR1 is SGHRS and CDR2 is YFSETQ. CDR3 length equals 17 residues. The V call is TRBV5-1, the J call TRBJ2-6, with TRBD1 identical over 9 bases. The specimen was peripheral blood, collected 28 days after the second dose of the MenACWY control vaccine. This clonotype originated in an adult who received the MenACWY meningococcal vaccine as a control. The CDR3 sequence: CATSPGQGSPGANVLTF. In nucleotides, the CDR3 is TGCGCCACATCACCGGGACAGGGATCCCCTGGGGCCAACGTCCTGACTTTC.